One sample yielded the 17 T cell receptor beta chains listed below, sequenced in a study of response to subunit inactivated influenza vaccine. TCRdb passed the RT-PCR reads through MiXCR, listing each CDR3 protein once. The table lists hundreds of thousands of distinct CDR3 sequences, 13% of them singletons, with about an eighth in the top ten. Sequencing was performed on PBMCs from blood, taken about 40 days after vaccination. Receptor source: a man aged 50 to 59 who received an inactivated influenza vaccine.

This clonotype appeared a few times. CDR3 nucleotide sequence: TGTGCCAGCAGCTTAGTAGGCAGGGGGCCACATGGCTACACCTTC. This sequence encodes CASSLVGRGPHGYTF. The chain combines TRBV7-9 with TRBJ1-2, with TRBD1 matching over 8 bases. CDR3 size: 15 residues. Germline-derived CDR1 and CDR2 are SEHNR and FQNEAQ (reference sequence). Germline trimming cut 1 base from V and 6 bases from J; bases unmatched to any gene: 7.

This clonotype was seen a few times. V is TRBV20-1 and J is TRBJ1-1; the D is unclear. Germline CDR1 DFQATT, CDR2 SNEGSKA (reference sequence). The V and J ends lost 6 bases and 2 bases respectively, with 10 bases between them. CDR3 length equals 12 residues. As DNA, the CDR3 is TGCAGTGCGCTCGGACCCAACACTGAAGCTTTCTTT. It specifies CSALGPNTEAFF.

V usage is TRBV4-1 and J usage is TRBJ2-1, with TRBD1 identical over 10 bases. CDR3 length equals 18 residues. Germline trimming cut 1 base from V and 6 bases from J; bases unmatched to any gene: 12. Germline V gene sequence: CDR1 MGHRA, CDR2 YSYEKL. CDR3 sequence reads: CASSQVTGGIKTGNEQFF. CDR3 sequence (DNA): TGCGCCAGCAGCCAAGTGACAGGGGGCATTAAGACAGGCAATGAGCAGTTCTTC.

The V call is TRBV2, the J call TRBJ2-1; tentatively, D is TRBD1 (5 bases). V was shortened by 2 bases and J by 6 bases, with 11 bases between the two germline ends. This CDR3 is 14 amino acids long. The germline CDR1 and CDR2 sequences are SNHLY and FYNNEI. The CDR3 loop reads CASSELGVVNEQFF. The CDR3 region has the DNA TGTGCCAGCAGTGAATTAGGGGTAGTCAATGAGCAGTTCTTC.

This clonotype was counted a few times. This chain uses TRBV27 with TRBJ2-7, with D unclear. The germline V and J ends were trimmed by 3 bases and 3 bases, with 12 bases remaining between them. The germline CDR1 and CDR2 sequences are MNHEY and SMNVEV (reference sequence). The CDR3 covers 14 residues. The CDR3 reads CASSLGSPDYEQYF. For the CDR3, the DNA is TGTGCCAGCAGTTTGGGCAGCCCCGACTACGAGCAGTACTTC.

This clonotype was counted a few times. The V gene is TRBV7-8, the J gene TRBJ2-5; 10 bases are a match to TRBD2. The V gene's germline CDR1 is SGHVS and CDR2 FQNEAQ. This CDR3 has 16 amino acids. The junction had 7 bases not matched to a gene; V was cut back by 2 bases and J by 4 bases. CDR3 protein: CASSLSGRAWGETQYF. In nucleotides, the CDR3 is TGTGCCAGCAGCTTAAGCGGGAGGGCCTGGGGAGAGACCCAGTACTTC.

This clonotype was counted only a few times. The chain links TRBV20-1 to TRBJ2-5; D is possibly TRBD1 (5 bases). V shed 1 base and J shed 4 bases, with 13 bases lying between them. The CDR3 extends over 14 amino acids. CDR1 and CDR2 from the germline V gene are DFQATT and SNEGSKA (reference sequence). The CDR3 region is CSARAPGQGETQYF. Written as DNA, the CDR3 is TGCAGTGCTAGAGCCCCCGGCCAGGGAGAGACCCAGTACTTC.

This clonotype was recorded a few times. The chain carries TRBV9 and TRBJ2-7; 7 positions agree with TRBD1. Germline V gene lookup returns CDR1 SGDLS and CDR2 YYNGEE. The trim removed 0 bases at V and 2 bases at J, leaving 5 bases unmatched. This CDR3 region has 15 residues. CDR3 DNA: TGTGCCAGCAGCGTAGCTTGGGACAGCACCTACGAGCAGTACTTC. Protein product: CASSVAWDSTYEQYF.

This clonotype was recorded at least ten times. V and J are TRBV9 and TRBJ2-1, with D tentatively TRBD2 (6 bases). Germline CDR1 is SGDLS and CDR2 is YYNGEE. CDR3 length: 15 amino acids. The ends were cut back, 0 bases at V and 0 bases at J, with 7 bases in the middle. The CDR3 reads CASSVGSGSYNEQFF. The CDR3 nucleotides read TGTGCCAGCAGCGTAGGTAGCGGCTCCTACAATGAGCAGTTCTTC.

The chain employs TRBV4-3 and TRBJ2-7; 7 bases line up with TRBD1. The CDR3 runs to 13 residues. Germline trimming cut 1 base from V and 6 bases from J; bases unmatched to any gene: 3. In germline, CDR1 is LGHNA, CDR2 YSLEER. The CDR3 sequence is CASSQVTGTEQYF. Here the CDR3 DNA reads TGCGCCAGCAGCCAAGTGACAGGGACCGAGCAGTACTTC.

This clonotype was counted a few times. The CDR3: CASSWTDTQYF. CDR3 sequence (DNA): TGTGCCAGCAGTTGGACAGATACGCAGTATTTT. V usage is TRBV12-3 or TRBV12-4 and J usage is TRBJ2-3, with no clear D. The CDR3 is made up of 11 amino acids. The V end lost 4 bases, the J end lost 3 bases, and 2 bases lay between the germline ends.

This clonotype has a handful of counts. The chain combines TRBV5-1 with TRBJ2-5; D uncertain. V lost 4 bases, J lost 2 bases, and 15 bases lay in between. Germline CDR1 is SGHRS and CDR2 is YFSETQ. This CDR3 spans 15 amino acids. The CDR3 sequence is CASSPNSPLQETQYF. CDR3 nucleotide sequence: TGCGCCAGCAGCCCCAACAGTCCTCTACAAGAGACCCAGTACTTC.

The sample holds many counts of this clonotype. DNA for the CDR3: TGCGCCAGCAGCCCTAGGACAGCGTACGAGCAGTACTTC. Protein sequence: CASSPRTAYEQYF. This rearrangement joins TRBV5-1 to TRBJ2-7; the D gene is possibly TRBD1 (6 bases). Germline V gene data show CDR1 as SGHRS and CDR2 as YFSETQ. CDR3 length: 13 residues. V was shortened by 4 bases and J by 4 bases, with 12 bases between the two germline ends.

This chain joins TRBV5-1 and TRBJ1-2; D is unresolved. V was cut by 3 bases and J by 0 bases, with 9 bases left in between. The CDR3 is made up of 14 amino acids. The V gene's germline CDR1 is SGHRS and CDR2 YFSETQ. CDR3 amino acids: CASSSATANYGYTF. The DNA for the CDR3 is TGCGCCAGCAGCTCGGCTACAGCTAACTATGGCTACACCTTC. The variable domain in full, completed from reference TRBV5-1 and TRBJ1-2, reads KAGVTQTPRYLIKTRGQQVTLSCSPISGHRSVSWYQQTPGQGLQFLFEYFSETQRNKGNFPGRFSGRQFSNSRSEMNVSTLELGDSALYLCASSSATANYGYTFGSGTRLTVV.

The chain employs TRBV20-1 and TRBJ2-5; 12 bases match TRBD2. V shed 4 bases, J shed 6 bases, and the junction held 3 bases outside the gene matches. Germline V gives CDR1 DFQATT, CDR2 SNEGSKA (reference sequence). The CDR3 is made up of 13 amino acids. CDR3 region: CSAKTSGRQTQYF. CDR3 DNA sequence: TGCAGTGCTAAGACTAGCGGGAGACAGACCCAGTACTTC.

The gene calls are TRBV5-1 and TRBJ2-2, with a tentative D call TRBD1 (6 bases). Germline V gene data show CDR1 as SGHRS and CDR2 as YFSETQ. There are 14 residues in the CDR3. Trimming left V 0 bases short and J 7 bases short, with 10 bases between. As DNA, the CDR3 is TGCGCCAGCAGCTTGGAACAGGGACACGGGGAGCTGTTTTTT. Translating gives CASSLEQGHGELFF. Using reference TRBV5-1 and TRBJ2-2 for the parts outside the CDR3, the full variable domain is KAGVTQTPRYLIKTRGQQVTLSCSPISGHRSVSWYQQTPGQGLQFLFEYFSETQRNKGNFPGRFSGRQFSNSRSEMNVSTLELGDSALYLCASSLEQGHGELFFGEGSRLTVL.

This clonotype was observed at least ten times. The rearrangement joins TRBV12-3 or TRBV12-4 to TRBJ2-1; D is ambiguous. V was pared by 7 bases and J by 4 bases, with 11 bases between. CDR3 length: 13 residues. CDR3 sequence reads: CASTQTAYNEQFF. Written as DNA, the CDR3 is TGTGCCAGCACCCAGACGGCTTACAATGAGCAGTTCTTC.